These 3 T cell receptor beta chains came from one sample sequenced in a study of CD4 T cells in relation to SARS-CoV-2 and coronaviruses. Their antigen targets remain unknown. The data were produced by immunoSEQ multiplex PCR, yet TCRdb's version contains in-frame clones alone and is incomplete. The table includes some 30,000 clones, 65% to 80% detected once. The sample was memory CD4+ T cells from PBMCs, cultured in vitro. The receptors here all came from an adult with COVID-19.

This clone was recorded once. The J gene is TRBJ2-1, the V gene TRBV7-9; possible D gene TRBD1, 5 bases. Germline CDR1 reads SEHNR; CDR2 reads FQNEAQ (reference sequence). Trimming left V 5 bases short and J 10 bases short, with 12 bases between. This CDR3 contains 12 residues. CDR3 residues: CASSLRANEQFF. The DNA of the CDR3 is TGTGCCAGCAGCCTCAGGGCAAACGAGCAGTTCTTC.

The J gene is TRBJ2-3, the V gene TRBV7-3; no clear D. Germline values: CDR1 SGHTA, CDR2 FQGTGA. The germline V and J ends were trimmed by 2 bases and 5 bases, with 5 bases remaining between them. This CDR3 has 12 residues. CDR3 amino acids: CASSLQGDTQYF. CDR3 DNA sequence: TGTGCCAGCAGCTTACAAGGAGATACGCAGTATTTT.

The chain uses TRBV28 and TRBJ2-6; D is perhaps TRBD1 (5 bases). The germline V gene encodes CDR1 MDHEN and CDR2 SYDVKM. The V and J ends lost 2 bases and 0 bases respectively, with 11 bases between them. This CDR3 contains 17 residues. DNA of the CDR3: TGTGCCAGCAGTTTACCCCCGACAGACTCTGGGGCCAACGTCCTGACTTTC. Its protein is CASSLPPTDSGANVLTF.